These 14 T cell receptor beta chains were all obtained from the same sample, sequenced in a study of siplizumab effects on memory and regulatory T cells. The repertoire was sequenced with immunoSEQ multiplex PCR; TCRdb's copy has only in-frame clones and lacks some. The sample records about 100,000 clones, 92% being singletons. Sequenced sample: CD4+ T cells sorted from blood. Source of these receptors: a human donor in good health.

This chain connects TRBV27 to TRBJ2-7, with D tentatively TRBD2 (5 bases). Germline V gene data show CDR1 as MNHEY and CDR2 as SMNVEV (reference sequence). Trimming took 5 bases from V and 2 from J, leaving 13 bases between them. The CDR3 has 14 amino acids. The CDR3 region has the DNA TGTGCCAGCAGTCCCCCCGGGAAAACCTACGAGCAGTACTTC. Its protein is CASSPPGKTYEQYF.

The chain has TRBV30 and TRBJ2-7, with TRBD2 as a possible D gene (6 bases). CDR1 and CDR2 from the germline V gene are GTSNPN and SVGIG (reference sequence). The CDR3 spans 16 residues. Trimming stripped 0 bases from V and 4 bases from J, with 19 bases between. CDR3 nucleotide sequence: TGTGCCTGGAGTGTACCCATCGGGACTCGGGAGTACGAGCAGTACTTC. Translating it yields CAWSVPIGTREYEQYF.

This rearrangement joins TRBV28 to TRBJ1-1; possibly TRBD1 for D (5 bases). The CDR3 length is 14 residues. Trimming shortened V by 6 bases and J by 1 base, and 12 bases separated the two germline ends. Germline lookup yields CDR1 MDHEN and CDR2 SYDVKM. CDR3 amino acids: CASRLGTENTEAFF. The CDR3, as DNA: TGTGCCAGCAGGCTCGGGACGGAGAACACTGAAGCTTTCTTT.

J is TRBJ2-7 and V is TRBV19; 7 nucleotides agree with TRBD1. The trim removed 5 bases at V and 6 bases at J, leaving 7 bases unmatched. Germline loops: CDR1 LNHDA, CDR2 SQIVND (reference sequence). The CDR3 runs 13 residues. CDR3: CASSRQGEREQYF. The CDR3 nucleotides are TGTGCCAGTAGTCGACAGGGAGAGCGCGAGCAGTACTTC.

The rearrangement joins TRBV18 to TRBJ2-2; D not certain. Trimming removed 6 bases from V and 3 bases from J, with 17 bases in between. This CDR3 has 16 residues. Germline CDR1 and CDR2: KGHSH and LQKENI. Written as DNA, the CDR3 is TGTGCCAGCTCCCCTACCCTCAACCCCCACACCGGGGAGCTGTTTTTT. As protein: CASSPTLNPHTGELFF.

CDR3 region: CASSQGLGASGNTGELFF. Written as DNA, the CDR3 is TGCGCCAGCAGCCAAGGCCTCGGGGCTAGCGGGAACACCGGGGAGCTGTTTTTT. V usage is TRBV4-1 and J usage is TRBJ2-2; 7 bases align to TRBD2. Germline CDR1 reads MGHRA; CDR2 reads YSYEKL. The junction had 9 bases not matched to a gene; V was cut back by 1 base and J by 1 base. This CDR3 contains 18 residues.

The CDR3 DNA follows: TGTGCCAGCTCACCTTCGGGGGGAATCAATCAGCCCCAGCATTTT. Translating it yields CASSPSGGINQPQHF. V and J are TRBV18 and TRBJ1-5, with D possibly being TRBD1 (5 bases). The V gene's germline CDR1 is KGHSH and CDR2 LQKENI. V gave up 3 bases and J gave up 3 bases, with 12 bases separating them. The CDR3 extends over 15 amino acids.

This clone was recorded once. This chain uses TRBV28 with TRBJ1-1; D ambiguous. CDR1 and CDR2 from the germline V gene are MDHEN and SYDVKM. V shed 4 bases and J shed 0 bases, with 9 bases lying between them. This CDR3 region has 14 residues. The CDR3 protein is CASSSPAMNTEAFF. The DNA of the CDR3 is TGTGCCAGCAGTTCACCAGCCATGAACACTGAAGCTTTCTTT.

This chain connects TRBV5-1 to TRBJ2-3; D ambiguous. Germline-derived CDR1 and CDR2 are SGHRS and YFSETQ. The CDR3 is 15 residues long. Between the trimmed V and J ends, which lost 0 bases and 7 bases, there was a span of 15 bases. CDR3 nucleotide sequence: TGCGCCAGCAGCTTGGTGGGCGTGAGCTCTTATACGCAGTATTTT. Translated: CASSLVGVSSYTQYF.

This chain joins TRBV7-2 and TRBJ2-5; D is perhaps TRBD1 (5 bases). CDR1 is SGHTA and CDR2 is FQGNSA in the germline V gene. The CDR3 length is 14 residues. Trimming left V 5 bases short and J 2 bases short, with 12 bases between. The CDR3 DNA sequence: TGTGCCAGCAGCCGAGACAGAGCTCAAGAGACCCAGTACTTC. Its protein product is CASSRDRAQETQYF.

This chain links TRBV18 with TRBJ2-7, with unresolved D. The CDR3 has 13 residues. V was shortened by 3 bases and J by 3 bases, with 9 bases between the two germline ends. Germline V CDR1 and CDR2: KGHSH, LQKENI. CDR3 amino acids: CASSPRADYEQYF. The CDR3 DNA sequence: TGTGCCAGCTCACCGAGAGCCGACTACGAGCAGTACTTC. The entire variable domain, with the rest obtained from reference TRBV18 and TRBJ2-7, is as follows: NAGVMQNPRHLVRRRGQEARLRCSPMKGHSHVYWYRQLPEEGLKFMVYLQKENIIDESGMPKERFSAEFPKEGPSILRIQQVVRGDSAAYFCASSPRADYEQYFGPGTRLTVT.

J is TRBJ1-2 and V is TRBV29-1; no firm D call. Trimming stripped 5 bases from V and 7 bases from J, with 11 bases between. Germline values: CDR1 SQVTM, CDR2 ANQGSEA. CDR3 length: 11 residues. In nucleotides, the CDR3 is TGCAGCGTTCTCTCCAGTAGTGGCTACACCTTC. Its protein product is CSVLSSSGYTF. The full variable domain, rest sourced from reference TRBV29-1 and TRBJ1-2, is SAVISQKPSRDICQRGTSLTIQCQVDSQVTMMFWYRQQPGQSLTLIATANQGSEATYESGFVIDKFPISRPNLTFSTLTVSNMSPEDSSIYLCSVLSSSGYTFGSGTRLTVV.

The chain uses TRBV5-4 and TRBJ2-5; 9 bases agree with TRBD2. Germline loops: CDR1 SGHNT, CDR2 YYREEE (reference sequence). This CDR3 has 16 residues. V shed 1 base, J shed 0 bases, and the junction held 4 bases outside the gene matches. As DNA, the CDR3 is TGTGCCAGCAGCTTGCGCGGGGGGGGACACCAAGAGACCCAGTACTTC. It translates to CASSLRGGGHQETQYF.

The chain is built from TRBV28 and TRBJ2-7; D is uncertain. The CDR3 is 12 residues long. The germline gives CDR1 MDHEN, CDR2 SYDVKM. V lost 2 bases to trimming and J lost 3 bases, with 5 bases between them. CDR3 DNA: TGTGCCAGCAGTTTAATTGGCTACGAGCAGTACTTC. Translating it yields CASSLIGYEQYF.